This TCR beta chain was observed in a study of cytomegalovirus exposure and HLA in healthy donors. The CDR3 loop spans 12 amino acids. CDR1 is SQVTM and CDR2 is ANQGSEA in the germline V gene. V dropped 4 bases and J dropped 9; count of bases not matched to a gene: 4. The PCR ran on 60 Vbeta and 13 Jbeta primers. Sequencing was performed with immunoSEQ multiplex PCR; in TCRdb, only in-frame clones are kept and a portion is missing. The sample lists approximately 75,000 clones, 74% occurring once. The sample consisted of PBMCs. The clonotype comes from a woman aged 60-70 years in good health and CMV-seropositive. V is TRBV29-1 and J is TRBJ2-1, with 9 bases matching TRBD2. For the CDR3, the DNA is TGCAGCGTTGTTGCGGGGGGGGGTGAGCAGTTCTTC. It encodes CSVVAGGGEQFF.